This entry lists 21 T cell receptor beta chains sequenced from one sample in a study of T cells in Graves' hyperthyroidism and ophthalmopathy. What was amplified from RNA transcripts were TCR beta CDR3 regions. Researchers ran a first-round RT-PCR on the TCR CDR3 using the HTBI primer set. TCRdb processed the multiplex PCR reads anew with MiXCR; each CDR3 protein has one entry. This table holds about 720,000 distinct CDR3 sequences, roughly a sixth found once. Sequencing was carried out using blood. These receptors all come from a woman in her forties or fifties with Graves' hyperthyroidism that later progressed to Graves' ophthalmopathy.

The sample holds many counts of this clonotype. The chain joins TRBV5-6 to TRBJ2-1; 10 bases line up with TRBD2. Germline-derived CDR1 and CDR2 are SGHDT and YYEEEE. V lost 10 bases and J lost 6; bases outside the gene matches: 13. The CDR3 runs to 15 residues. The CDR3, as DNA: TGTGCCGGAACAACTGCGCGGACTAGCGGCAATGAGCAGTTCTTC. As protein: CAGTTARTSGNEQFF.

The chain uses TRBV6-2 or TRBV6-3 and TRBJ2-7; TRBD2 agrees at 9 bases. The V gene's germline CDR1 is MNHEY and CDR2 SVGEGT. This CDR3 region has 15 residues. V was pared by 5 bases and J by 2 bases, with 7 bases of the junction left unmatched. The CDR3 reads CASSPGLASTYEQYF. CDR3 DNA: TGTGCCAGCAGTCCCGGACTAGCGTCTACCTACGAGCAGTACTTC.

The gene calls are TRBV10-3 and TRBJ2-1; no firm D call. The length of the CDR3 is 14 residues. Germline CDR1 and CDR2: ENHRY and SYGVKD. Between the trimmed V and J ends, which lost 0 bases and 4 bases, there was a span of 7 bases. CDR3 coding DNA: TGTGCCATCAGTGAGTCTAAGACGTACAATGAGCAGTTCTTC. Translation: CAISESKTYNEQFF.

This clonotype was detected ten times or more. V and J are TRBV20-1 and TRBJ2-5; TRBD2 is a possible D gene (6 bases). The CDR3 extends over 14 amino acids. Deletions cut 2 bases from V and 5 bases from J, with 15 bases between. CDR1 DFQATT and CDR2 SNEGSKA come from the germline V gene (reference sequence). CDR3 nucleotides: TGCAGTGCTAGACAAACGGGGGAGTGGGAGACCCAGTACTTC. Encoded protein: CSARQTGEWETQYF.

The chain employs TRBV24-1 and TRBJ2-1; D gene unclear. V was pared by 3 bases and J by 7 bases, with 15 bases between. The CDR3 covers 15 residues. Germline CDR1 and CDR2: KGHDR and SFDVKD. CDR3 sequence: CATSDPWASENEQFF. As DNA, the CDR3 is TGTGCCACCAGTGATCCATGGGCGTCGGAGAATGAGCAGTTCTTC.

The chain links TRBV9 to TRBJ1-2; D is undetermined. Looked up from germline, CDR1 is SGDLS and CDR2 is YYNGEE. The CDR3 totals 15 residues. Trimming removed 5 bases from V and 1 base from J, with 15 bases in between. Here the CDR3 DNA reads TGTGCCAGCAGTGAGGACCAGAACAATAACTATGGCTACACCTTC. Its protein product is CASSEDQNNNYGYTF.

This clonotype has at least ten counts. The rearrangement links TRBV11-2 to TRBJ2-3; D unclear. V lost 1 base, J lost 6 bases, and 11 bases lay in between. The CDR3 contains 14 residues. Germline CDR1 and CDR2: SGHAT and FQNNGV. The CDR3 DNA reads TGTGCCAGCAGCTTAGGGGTCCCGCAGGATACGCAGTATTTT. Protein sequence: CASSLGVPQDTQYF.

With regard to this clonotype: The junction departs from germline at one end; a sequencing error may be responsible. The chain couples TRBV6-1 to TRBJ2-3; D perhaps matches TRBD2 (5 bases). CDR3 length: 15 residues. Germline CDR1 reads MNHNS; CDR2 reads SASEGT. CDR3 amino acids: CASSESGSGTDTRYF. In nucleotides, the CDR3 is TGTGCCAGCAGTGAGTCGGGAAGCGGAACAGATACGCGGTATTTT.

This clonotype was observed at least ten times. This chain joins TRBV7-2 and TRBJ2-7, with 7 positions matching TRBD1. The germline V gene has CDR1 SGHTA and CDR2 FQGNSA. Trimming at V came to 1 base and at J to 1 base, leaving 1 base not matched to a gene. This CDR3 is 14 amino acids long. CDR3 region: CASSLVGQSYEQYF. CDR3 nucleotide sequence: TGTGCCAGCAGCTTAGTGGGACAGTCCTACGAGCAGTACTTC.

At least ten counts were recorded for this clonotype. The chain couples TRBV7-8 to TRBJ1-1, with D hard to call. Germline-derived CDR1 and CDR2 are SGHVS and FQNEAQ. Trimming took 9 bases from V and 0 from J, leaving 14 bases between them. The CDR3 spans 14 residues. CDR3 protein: CASSRYQMNTEAFF. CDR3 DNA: TGTGCCAGTAGCCGATATCAGATGAACACTGAAGCTTTCTTT. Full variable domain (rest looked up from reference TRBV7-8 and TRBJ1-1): GAGVSQSPRYKVAKRGQDVALRCDPISGHVSLFWYQQALGQGPEFLTYFQNEAQLDKSGLPSDRFFAERPEGSVSTLKIQRTQQEDSAVYLCASSRYQMNTEAFFGQGTRLTVV.

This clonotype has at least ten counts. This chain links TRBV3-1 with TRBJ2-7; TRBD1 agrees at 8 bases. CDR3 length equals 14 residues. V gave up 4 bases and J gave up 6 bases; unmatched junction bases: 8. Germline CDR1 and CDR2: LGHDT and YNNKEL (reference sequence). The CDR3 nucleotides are TGTGCCAGCAGCCCCCGGGACAGGCTGGGCGAGCAGTACTTC. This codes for CASSPRDRLGEQYF.

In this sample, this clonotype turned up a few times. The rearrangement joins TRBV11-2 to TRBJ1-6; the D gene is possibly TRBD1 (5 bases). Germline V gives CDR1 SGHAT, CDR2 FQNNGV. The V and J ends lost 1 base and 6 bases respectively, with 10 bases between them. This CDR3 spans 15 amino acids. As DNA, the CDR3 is TGTGCCAGCAGCTTAGGCATAGGGACTAATTCACCCCTCCACTTT. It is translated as CASSLGIGTNSPLHF.

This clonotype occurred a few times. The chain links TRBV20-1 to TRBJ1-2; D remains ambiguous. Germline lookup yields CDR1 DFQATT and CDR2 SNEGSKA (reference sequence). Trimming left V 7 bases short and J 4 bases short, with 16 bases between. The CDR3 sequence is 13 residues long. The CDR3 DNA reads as TGCAGTGTCCCATTTGCGGAGGCCTATGGCTACACCTTC. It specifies CSVPFAEAYGYTF.

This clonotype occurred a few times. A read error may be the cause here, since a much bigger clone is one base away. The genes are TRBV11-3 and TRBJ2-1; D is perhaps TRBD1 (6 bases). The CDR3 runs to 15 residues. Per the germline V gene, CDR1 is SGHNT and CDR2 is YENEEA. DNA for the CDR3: TGTGCCAGCAGCAAGGGGGACATCGGGCTGGGTGAGCTGTTCTTC. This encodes CASSKGDIGLGELFF.

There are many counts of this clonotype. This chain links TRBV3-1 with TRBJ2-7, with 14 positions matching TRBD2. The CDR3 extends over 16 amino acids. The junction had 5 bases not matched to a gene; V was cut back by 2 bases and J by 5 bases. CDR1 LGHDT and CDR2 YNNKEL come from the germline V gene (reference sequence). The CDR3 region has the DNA TGTGCCAGCAGCCAAAAGCCGGGACTAGCGGGGGACGAGCAGTACTTC. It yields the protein CASSQKPGLAGDEQYF.

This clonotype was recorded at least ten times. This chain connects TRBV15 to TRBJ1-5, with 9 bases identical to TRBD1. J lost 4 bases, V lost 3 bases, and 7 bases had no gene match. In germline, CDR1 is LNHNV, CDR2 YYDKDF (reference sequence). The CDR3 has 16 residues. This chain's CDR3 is CATSRYPGTGNQPQHF. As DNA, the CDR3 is TGTGCCACCAGCAGGTACCCCGGGACAGGGAATCAGCCCCAGCATTTT.

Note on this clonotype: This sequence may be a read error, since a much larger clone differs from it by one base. CDR3 in DNA: TGTGCCAGCAGCGACGGGGAGACCCAGTACTTC. It encodes CASSDGETQYF. The J gene is TRBJ2-5, the V gene TRBV9, with no clear D. V shed 3 bases and J shed 5 bases, with 5 bases lying between them. Germline V gene lookup returns CDR1 SGDLS and CDR2 YYNGEE. CDR3 length: 11 residues. The full variable domain, with the rest looked up from reference TRBV9 and TRBJ2-5, is DSGVTQTPKHLITATGQRVTLRCSPRSGDLSVYWYQQSLDQGLQFLIQYYNGEERAKGNILERFSAQQFPDLHSELNLSSLELGDSALYFCASSDGETQYFGPGTRLLVL.

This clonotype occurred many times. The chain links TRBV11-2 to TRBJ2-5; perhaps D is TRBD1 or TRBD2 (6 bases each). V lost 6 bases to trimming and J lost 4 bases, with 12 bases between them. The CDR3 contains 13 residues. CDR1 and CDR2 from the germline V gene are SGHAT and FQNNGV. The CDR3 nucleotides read TGTGCCAGCAGTCGAGGGGGGCTAGAGACCCAGTACTTC. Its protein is CASSRGGLETQYF.

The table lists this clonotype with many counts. CDR3 sequence: CASSPSWGENTGELFF. Written as DNA, the CDR3 is TGTGCCAGCAGCCCTTCGTGGGGGGAGAACACCGGGGAGCTGTTTTTT. The rearrangement uses TRBV11-3 and TRBJ2-2, with D possibly being TRBD2 (6 bases). This CDR3 comprises 16 residues. V shed 5 bases and J shed 1 base, with 14 bases lying between them. Germline V CDR1 and CDR2: SGHNT, YENEEA. The full variable domain, with the rest looked up from reference TRBV11-3 and TRBJ2-2, is EAGVVQSPRYKIIEKKQPVAFWCNPISGHNTLYWYLQNLGQGPELLIRYENEEAVDDSQLPKDRFSAERLKGVDSTLKIQPAELGDSAVYLCASSPSWGENTGELFFGEGSRLTVL.

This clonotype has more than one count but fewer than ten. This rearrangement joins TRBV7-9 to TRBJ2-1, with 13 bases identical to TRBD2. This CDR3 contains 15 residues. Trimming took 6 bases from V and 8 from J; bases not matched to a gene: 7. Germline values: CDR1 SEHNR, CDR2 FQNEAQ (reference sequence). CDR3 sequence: CASSELAGGLHEQFF. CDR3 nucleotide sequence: TGTGCCAGCAGTGAACTAGCGGGGGGGCTCCATGAGCAGTTCTTC.

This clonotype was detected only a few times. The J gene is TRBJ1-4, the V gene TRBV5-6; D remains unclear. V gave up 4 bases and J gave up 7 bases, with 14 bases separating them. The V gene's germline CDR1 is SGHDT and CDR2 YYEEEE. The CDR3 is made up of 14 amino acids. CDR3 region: CASSLTHGSEKLFF. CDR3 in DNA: TGTGCCAGCAGCCTGACACATGGGAGTGAAAAACTGTTTTTT.